Here is one T cell receptor beta chain with its context. Each cDNA got a UMI-containing oligo ligated at its 3' end. The first PCR ran roughly 4 cycles with an equimolar RC1.1 and RC1.2 beta primer mix. Each CDR3 protein is one row after TCRdb ran MiXCR on the UMI-ligation and nested PCR reads. The sample has tens of thousands of distinct CDR3 sequences; about 12% are singletons. This sample was included in a study of quantifying T cell responses using KT2 cells. About the study: Reverse transcription used primers in the TCR alpha and beta constant regions.

Sequencing input: PBMCs spiked with cells of the T cell clone KT2. The receptor's source is a human donor.

The CDR3 loop reads CASSSSWTGGVTEAFF. Here the CDR3 DNA reads TGTGCCAGCAGTTCCTCCTGGACAGGGGGGGTGACTGAAGCTTTCTTT. V and J are TRBV27 and TRBJ1-1; TRBD1 aligns across 10 bases. The CDR3 spans 16 residues. Germline V gives CDR1 MNHEY, CDR2 SMNVEV (reference sequence). The ends lost 4 bases at V and 5 bases at J; junction bases unmatched: 10.